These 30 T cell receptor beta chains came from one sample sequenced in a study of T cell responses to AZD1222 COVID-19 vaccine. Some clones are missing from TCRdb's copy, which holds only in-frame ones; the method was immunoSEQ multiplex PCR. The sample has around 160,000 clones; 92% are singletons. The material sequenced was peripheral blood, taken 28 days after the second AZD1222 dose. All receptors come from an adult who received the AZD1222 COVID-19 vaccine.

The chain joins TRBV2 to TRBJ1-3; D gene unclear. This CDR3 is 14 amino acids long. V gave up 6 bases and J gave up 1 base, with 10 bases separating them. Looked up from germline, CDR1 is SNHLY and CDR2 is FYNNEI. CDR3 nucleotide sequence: TGTGCCAGCAGAGACGGGATTTCTGGAAACACCATATATTTT. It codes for CASRDGISGNTIYF.

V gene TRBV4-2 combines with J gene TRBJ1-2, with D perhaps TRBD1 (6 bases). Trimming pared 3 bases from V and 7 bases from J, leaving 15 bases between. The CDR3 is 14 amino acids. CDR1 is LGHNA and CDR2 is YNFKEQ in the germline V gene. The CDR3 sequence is CASSQQAGDRGYTF. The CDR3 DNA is TGTGCCAGCAGCCAGCAGGCAGGGGATCGTGGCTACACCTTC.

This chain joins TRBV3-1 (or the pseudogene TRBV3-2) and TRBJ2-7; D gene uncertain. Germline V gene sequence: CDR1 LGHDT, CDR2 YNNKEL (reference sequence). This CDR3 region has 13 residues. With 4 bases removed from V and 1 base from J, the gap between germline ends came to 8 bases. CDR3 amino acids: CASSRPPSYEQYF. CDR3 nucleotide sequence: TGTGCCAGCAGCCGTCCCCCATCCTACGAGCAGTACTTC.

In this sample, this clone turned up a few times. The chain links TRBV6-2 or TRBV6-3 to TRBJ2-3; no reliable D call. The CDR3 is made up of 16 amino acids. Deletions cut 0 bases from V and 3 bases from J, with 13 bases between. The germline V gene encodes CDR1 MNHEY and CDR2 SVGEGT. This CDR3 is CASSYSGLAGTDTQYF. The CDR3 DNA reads TGTGCCAGCAGTTACTCGGGCTTAGCAGGTACAGATACGCAGTATTTT.

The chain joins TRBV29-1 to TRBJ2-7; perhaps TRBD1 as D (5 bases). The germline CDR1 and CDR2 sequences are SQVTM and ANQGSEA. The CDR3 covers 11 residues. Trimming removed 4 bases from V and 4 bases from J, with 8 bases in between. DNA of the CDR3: TGCAGCGTTGCGACAGCGTACGAGCAGTACTTC. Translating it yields CSVATAYEQYF.

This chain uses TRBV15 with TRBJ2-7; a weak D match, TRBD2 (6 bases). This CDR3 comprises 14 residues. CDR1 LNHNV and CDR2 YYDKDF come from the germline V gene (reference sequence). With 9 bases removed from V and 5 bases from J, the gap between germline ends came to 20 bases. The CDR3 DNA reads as TGTGCCACGGGAGCGACTAGGGGTTGGCACGAGCAGTACTTC. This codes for CATGATRGWHEQYF.

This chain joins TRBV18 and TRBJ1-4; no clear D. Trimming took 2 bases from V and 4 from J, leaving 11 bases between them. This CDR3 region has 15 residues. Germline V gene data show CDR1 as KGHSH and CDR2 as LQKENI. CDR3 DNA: TGTGCCAGCTCACCAGCGGCAGGACGTAATGAAAAACTGTTTTTT. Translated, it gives CASSPAAGRNEKLFF.

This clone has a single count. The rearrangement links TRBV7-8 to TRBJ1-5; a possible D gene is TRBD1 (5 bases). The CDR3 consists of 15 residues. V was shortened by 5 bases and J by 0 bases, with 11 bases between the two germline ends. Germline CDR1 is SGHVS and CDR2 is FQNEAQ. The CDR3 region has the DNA TGTGCCAGCAGCGCCCATAGGGGTAGCAATCAGCCCCAGCATTTT. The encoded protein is CASSAHRGSNQPQHF. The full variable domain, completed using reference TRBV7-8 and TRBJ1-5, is GAGVSQSPRYKVAKRGQDVALRCDPISGHVSLFWYQQALGQGPEFLTYFQNEAQLDKSGLPSDRFFAERPEGSVSTLKIQRTQQEDSAVYLCASSAHRGSNQPQHFGDGTRLSIL.

CDR3 loop: CASSSGASPYNSPLHF. The CDR3 DNA is TGTGCCAGTAGTTCAGGGGCGAGTCCCTATAATTCACCCCTCCACTTT. The genes are TRBV19 and TRBJ1-6; the D gene is possibly TRBD1 (6 bases). Germline values: CDR1 LNHDA, CDR2 SQIVND (reference sequence). The CDR3 is made up of 16 amino acids. V lost 5 bases to trimming and J lost 2 bases, with 13 bases between them.

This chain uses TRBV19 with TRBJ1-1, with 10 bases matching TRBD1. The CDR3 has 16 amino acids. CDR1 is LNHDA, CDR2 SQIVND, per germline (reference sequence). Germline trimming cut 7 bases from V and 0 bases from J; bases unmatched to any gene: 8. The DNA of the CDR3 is TGTGCCAGTAAGACAGGGGGCGGGATAATGAACACTGAAGCTTTCTTT. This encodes CASKTGGGIMNTEAFF.

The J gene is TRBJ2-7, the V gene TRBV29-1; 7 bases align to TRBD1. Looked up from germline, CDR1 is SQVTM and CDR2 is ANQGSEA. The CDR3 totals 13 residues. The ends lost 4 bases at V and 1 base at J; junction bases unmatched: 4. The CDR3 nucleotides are TGCAGCGTTGGAAGGACAGGATCCTACGAGCAGTACTTC. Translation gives CSVGRTGSYEQYF.

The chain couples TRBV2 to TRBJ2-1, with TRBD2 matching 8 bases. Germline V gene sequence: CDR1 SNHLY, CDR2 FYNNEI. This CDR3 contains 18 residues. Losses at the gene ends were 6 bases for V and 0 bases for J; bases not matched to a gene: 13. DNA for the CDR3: TGTGCCAGCAGCAAAGGGCTAGCGGGTCTTAGCTCCTACAATGAGCAGTTCTTC. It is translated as CASSKGLAGLSSYNEQFF. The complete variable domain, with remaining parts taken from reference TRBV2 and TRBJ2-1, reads EPEVTQTPSHQVTQMGQEVILRCVPISNHLYFYWYRQILGQKVEFLVSFYNNEISEKSEIFDDQFSVERPDGSNFTLKIRSTKLEDSAMYFCASSKGLAGLSSYNEQFFGPGTRLTVL.

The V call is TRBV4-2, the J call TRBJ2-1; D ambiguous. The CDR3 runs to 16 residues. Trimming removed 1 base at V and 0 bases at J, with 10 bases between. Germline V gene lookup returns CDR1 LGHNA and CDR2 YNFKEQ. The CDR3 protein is CASSQARLDSYNEQFF. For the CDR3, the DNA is TGTGCCAGCAGCCAAGCGAGGCTAGACTCCTACAATGAGCAGTTCTTC.

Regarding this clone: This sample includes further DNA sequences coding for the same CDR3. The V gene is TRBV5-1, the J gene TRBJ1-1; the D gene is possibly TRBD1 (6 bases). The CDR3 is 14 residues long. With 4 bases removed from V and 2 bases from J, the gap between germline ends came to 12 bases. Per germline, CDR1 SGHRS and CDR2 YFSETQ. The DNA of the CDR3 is TGCGCCAGCAGCCCCGGACAGAGAAACACTGAAGCTTTCTTT. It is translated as CASSPGQRNTEAFF.

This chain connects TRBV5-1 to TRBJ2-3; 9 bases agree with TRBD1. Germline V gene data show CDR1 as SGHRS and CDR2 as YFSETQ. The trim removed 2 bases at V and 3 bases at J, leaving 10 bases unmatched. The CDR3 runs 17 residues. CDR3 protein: CASSFGGDRGVTDTQYF. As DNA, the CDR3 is TGCGCCAGCAGCTTCGGCGGAGACAGGGGGGTAACAGATACGCAGTATTTT.

The CDR3 protein is CASSLASGLEPQHF. The CDR3 DNA follows: TGTGCCAGCAGCTTAGCGTCAGGGCTGGAGCCCCAGCATTTT. V is TRBV7-8 and J is TRBJ1-5, with D perhaps TRBD1 (5 bases). The germline V gene encodes CDR1 SGHVS and CDR2 FQNEAQ. There are 14 residues in the CDR3. Trimming shortened V by 0 bases and J by 8 bases, and 11 bases separated the two germline ends.

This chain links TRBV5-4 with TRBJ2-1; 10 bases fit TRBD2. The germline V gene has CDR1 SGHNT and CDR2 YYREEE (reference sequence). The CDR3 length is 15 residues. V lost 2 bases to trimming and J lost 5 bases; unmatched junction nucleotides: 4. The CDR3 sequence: CASSLAGGLNNEQFF. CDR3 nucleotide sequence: TGTGCCAGCAGCTTAGCGGGAGGGCTAAACAATGAGCAGTTCTTC.

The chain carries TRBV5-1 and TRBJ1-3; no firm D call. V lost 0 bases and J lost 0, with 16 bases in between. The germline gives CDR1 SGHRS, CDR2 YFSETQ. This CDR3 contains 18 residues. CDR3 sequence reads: CASSLVLTTKNSGNTIYF. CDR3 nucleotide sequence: TGCGCCAGCAGCTTGGTACTGACAACCAAGAACTCTGGAAACACCATATATTTT. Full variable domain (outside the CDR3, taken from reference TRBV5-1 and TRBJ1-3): KAGVTQTPRYLIKTRGQQVTLSCSPISGHRSVSWYQQTPGQGLQFLFEYFSETQRNKGNFPGRFSGRQFSNSRSEMNVSTLELGDSALYLCASSLVLTTKNSGNTIYFGEGSWLTVV.

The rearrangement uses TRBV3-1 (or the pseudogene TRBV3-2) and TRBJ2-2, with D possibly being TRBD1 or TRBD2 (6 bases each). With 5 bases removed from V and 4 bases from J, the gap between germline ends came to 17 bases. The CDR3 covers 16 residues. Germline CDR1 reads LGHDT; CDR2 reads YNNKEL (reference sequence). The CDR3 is CASSDQGGRLTGELFF. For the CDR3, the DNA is TGTGCCAGCAGCGATCAAGGGGGGAGACTCACCGGGGAGCTGTTTTTT.

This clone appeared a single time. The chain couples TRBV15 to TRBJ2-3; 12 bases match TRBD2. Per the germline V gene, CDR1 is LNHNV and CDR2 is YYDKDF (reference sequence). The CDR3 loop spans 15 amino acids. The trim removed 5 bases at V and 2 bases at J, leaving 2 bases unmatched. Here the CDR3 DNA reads TGTGCCACCAGCGGACTAGCGGGATCCACAGATACGCAGTATTTT. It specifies CATSGLAGSTDTQYF. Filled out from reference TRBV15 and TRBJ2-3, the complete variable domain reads DAMVIQNPRYQVTQFGKPVTLSCSQTLNHNVMYWYQQKSSQAPKLLFHYYDKDFNNEADTPDNFQSRRPNTSFCFLDIRSPGLGDTAMYLCATSGLAGSTDTQYFGPGTRLTVL.

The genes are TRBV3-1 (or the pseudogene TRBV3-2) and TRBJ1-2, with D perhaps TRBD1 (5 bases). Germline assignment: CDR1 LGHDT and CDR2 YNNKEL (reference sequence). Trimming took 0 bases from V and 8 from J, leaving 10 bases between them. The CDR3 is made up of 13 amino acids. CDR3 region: CASSQDRRGGYTF. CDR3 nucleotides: TGTGCCAGCAGCCAAGATCGGAGGGGCGGCTACACCTTC.

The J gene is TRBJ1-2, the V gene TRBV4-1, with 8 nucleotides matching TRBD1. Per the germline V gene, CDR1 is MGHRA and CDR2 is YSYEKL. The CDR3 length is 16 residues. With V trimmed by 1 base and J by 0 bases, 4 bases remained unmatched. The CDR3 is CASSQVPDRANYGYTF. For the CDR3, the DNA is TGCGCCAGCAGCCAAGTACCGGACAGGGCTAACTATGGCTACACCTTC.

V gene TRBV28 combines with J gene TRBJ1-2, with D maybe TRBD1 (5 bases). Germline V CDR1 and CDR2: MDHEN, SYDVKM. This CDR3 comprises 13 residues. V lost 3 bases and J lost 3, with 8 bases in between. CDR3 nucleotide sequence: TGTGCCAGCAGTTTGCGGGGCCACTATGGCTACACCTTC. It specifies CASSLRGHYGYTF.

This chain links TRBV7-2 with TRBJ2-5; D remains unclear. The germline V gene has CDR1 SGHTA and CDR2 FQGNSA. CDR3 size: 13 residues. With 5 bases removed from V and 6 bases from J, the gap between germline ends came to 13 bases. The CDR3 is CASSTPVPKTQYF. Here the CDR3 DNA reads TGTGCCAGCAGCACCCCTGTCCCGAAGACCCAGTACTTC.

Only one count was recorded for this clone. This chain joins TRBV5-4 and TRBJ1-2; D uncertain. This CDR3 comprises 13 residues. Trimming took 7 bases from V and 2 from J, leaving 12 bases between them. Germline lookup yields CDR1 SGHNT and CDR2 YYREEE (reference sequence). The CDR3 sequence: CASRGLSNYGYTF. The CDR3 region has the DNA TGTGCCAGCCGAGGACTTTCCAACTATGGCTACACCTTC.

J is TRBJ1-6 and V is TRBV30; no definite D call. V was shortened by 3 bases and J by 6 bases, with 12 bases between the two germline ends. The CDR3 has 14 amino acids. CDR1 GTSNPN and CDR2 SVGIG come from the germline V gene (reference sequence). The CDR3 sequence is CAWRPYMVNSPLHF. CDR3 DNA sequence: TGTGCCTGGAGGCCCTACATGGTTAATTCACCCCTCCACTTT.

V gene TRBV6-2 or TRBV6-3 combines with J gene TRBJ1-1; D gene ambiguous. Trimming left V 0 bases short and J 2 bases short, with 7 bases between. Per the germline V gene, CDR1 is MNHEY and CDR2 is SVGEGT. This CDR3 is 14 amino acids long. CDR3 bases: TGTGCCAGCAGTTACTCGATGGAAAACACTGAAGCTTTCTTT. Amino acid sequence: CASSYSMENTEAFF.

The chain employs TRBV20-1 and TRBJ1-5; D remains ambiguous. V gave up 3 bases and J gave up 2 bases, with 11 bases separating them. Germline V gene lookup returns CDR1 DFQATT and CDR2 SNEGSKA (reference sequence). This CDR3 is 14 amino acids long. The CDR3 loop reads CSASLSGGNQPQHF. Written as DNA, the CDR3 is TGCAGTGCTAGTCTTTCCGGGGGCAATCAGCCCCAGCATTTT.

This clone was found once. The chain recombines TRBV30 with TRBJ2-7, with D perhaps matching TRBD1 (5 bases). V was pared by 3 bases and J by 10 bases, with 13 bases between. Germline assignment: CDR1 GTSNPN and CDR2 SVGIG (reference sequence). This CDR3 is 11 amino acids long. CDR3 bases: TGTGCCTGGAGGGACACAGGCCTACAGTACTTC. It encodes CAWRDTGLQYF.

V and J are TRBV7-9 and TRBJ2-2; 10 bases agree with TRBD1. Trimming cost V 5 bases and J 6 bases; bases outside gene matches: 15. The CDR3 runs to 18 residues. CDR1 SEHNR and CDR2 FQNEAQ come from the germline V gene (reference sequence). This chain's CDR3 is CASSRRRADRGTAGELFF. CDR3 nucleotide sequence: TGTGCCAGCAGCCGTAGGCGTGCGGACAGGGGGACGGCCGGGGAGCTGTTTTTT.